Below, 29 T cell receptor beta chains from the same sample are listed, as sequenced in a study of response to subunit inactivated influenza vaccine. Each CDR3 protein is one row after TCRdb ran MiXCR on the RT-PCR reads. The sample carries about 520,000 distinct CDR3 sequences, about 25% recorded once. The sample here was CD4+ T cells sorted from PBMCs, taken more than 4 days after vaccination. All receptors come from a man aged 45-65 years who received an inactivated influenza vaccine.

The chain combines TRBV6-1 with TRBJ2-7; no definite D call. CDR1 is MNHNS, CDR2 SASEGT, per germline. CDR3 size: 14 residues. V was cut by 4 bases and J by 1 base, with 11 bases left in between. The CDR3 spells CASSGPMWSYEQYF. Here the CDR3 DNA reads TGTGCCAGCAGTGGACCCATGTGGTCCTACGAGCAGTACTTC.

This clonotype was counted only a few times. The junction departs from germline at one end; a sequencing error may be responsible. The chain combines TRBV12-3 or TRBV12-4 with TRBJ1-4, with no clear D. The CDR3 sequence is 13 residues long. CDR3 loop: CASSLGAKEKLFF. The DNA of the CDR3 is TGTGCCAGCAGTTTAGGGGCTAAAGAAAAACTGTTTTTT.

The table lists this clonotype with a few counts. The chain uses TRBV20-1 and TRBJ1-4; a weak D match, TRBD1 (5 bases). Per germline, CDR1 DFQATT and CDR2 SNEGSKA (reference sequence). V dropped 3 bases and J dropped 3 bases, with 11 bases sitting between them. The CDR3 length is 14 residues. CDR3 in DNA: TGCAGTGCTAGTTGGGGGGTTGCTAATGAAAAACTGTTTTTT. This encodes CSASWGVANEKLFF.

The chain uses TRBV20-1 and TRBJ1-2; 10 nucleotides match TRBD1. The CDR3 totals 17 residues. J was trimmed by 2 bases and V by 1 base; bases with no gene match: 10. From germline, CDR1 is DFQATT and CDR2 SNEGSKA (reference sequence). CDR3 sequence: CSARVGPGTGANYGYTF. The CDR3 nucleotides read TGCAGTGCTAGAGTAGGACCAGGGACAGGGGCGAACTATGGCTACACCTTC.

The rearrangement links TRBV5-5 to TRBJ2-5; D is uncertain. Looked up from germline, CDR1 is SGHKS and CDR2 is YYEKEE (reference sequence). The CDR3 has 13 amino acids. The V and J ends lost 2 bases and 0 bases respectively, with 5 bases between them. CDR3 residues: CASSFYDQETQYF. The CDR3 DNA sequence: TGTGCCAGCAGCTTTTATGACCAAGAGACCCAGTACTTC.

This clonotype was detected only a few times. The chain uses TRBV6-1 and TRBJ1-5, with 7 bases lining up with TRBD1. The CDR3 spans 12 residues. The V gene's germline CDR1 is MNHNS and CDR2 SASEGT. J gave up 4 bases and V 6 bases, and 0 bases lay outside the gene matches. In DNA, the CDR3 is TGTGCCAGCAGGACAGGGAATCAGCCCCAGCATTTT. It codes for CASRTGNQPQHF.

The genes are TRBV7-2 and TRBJ1-1; weak D call: TRBD1 (6 bases). Germline V CDR1 and CDR2: SGHTA, FQGNSA. V was cut by 6 bases and J by 0 bases, with 11 bases left in between. The CDR3 totals 14 residues. The CDR3 here is CASRFGTMNTEAFF. CDR3 DNA sequence: TGTGCCAGCAGATTCGGGACAATGAACACTGAAGCTTTCTTT.

This clonotype was detected many times. The CDR3: CASSSGAKDEQFF. CDR3 nucleotides: TGTGCCAGCAGCTCGGGAGCAAAGGATGAGCAGTTCTTC. The rearrangement joins TRBV7-2 to TRBJ2-1; possibly TRBD2 for D (6 bases). Germline V gene lookup returns CDR1 SGHTA and CDR2 FQGNSA. The CDR3 consists of 13 residues. V was pared by 4 bases and J by 8 bases, with 12 bases between.

The chain uses TRBV5-1 and TRBJ2-1, with 9 bases that match TRBD1. This CDR3 has 14 amino acids. Germline assignment: CDR1 SGHRS and CDR2 YFSETQ. The J segment lost 7 bases and the V segment lost 0 bases, leaving 2 bases of the junction unmatched. The CDR3 nucleotides are TGCGCCAGCAGCTTGGGACAGGGGGAGAATGAGCAGTTCTTC. Protein product: CASSLGQGENEQFF. The full variable domain, completed using reference TRBV5-1 and TRBJ2-1, is KAGVTQTPRYLIKTRGQQVTLSCSPISGHRSVSWYQQTPGQGLQFLFEYFSETQRNKGNFPGRFSGRQFSNSRSEMNVSTLELGDSALYLCASSLGQGENEQFFGPGTRLTVL.

The chain links TRBV4-3 to TRBJ2-7, with D possibly matching TRBD1 (6 bases). Germline CDR1 and CDR2: LGHNA and YSLEER. V was clipped by 0 bases and J by 6 bases, with 12 bases between them. The CDR3 runs to 14 residues. The CDR3 DNA reads as TGCGCCAGCAGCCAAGAACACAGGGTAGCCGAGCAGTACTTC. As protein: CASSQEHRVAEQYF.

This clonotype was seen more than once but under ten times. The gene calls are TRBV15 and TRBJ2-2; no clear D gene. Looked up from germline, CDR1 is LNHNV and CDR2 is YYDKDF (reference sequence). The V end was cut by 3 bases, the J end by 1 base, with 6 bases between. The CDR3 contains 14 residues. Here the CDR3 reads CATSSGQNTGELFF. CDR3 nucleotide sequence: TGTGCCACCAGCAGTGGGCAGAACACCGGGGAGCTGTTTTTT.

This clonotype has a handful of counts. In DNA, the CDR3 is TGCGCCAGCAGCCGCGTTCTAGCAGATACGCAGTATTTT. Translating it yields CASSRVLADTQYF. The J gene is TRBJ2-3, the V gene TRBV4-1; D gene unclear. Germline lookup yields CDR1 MGHRA and CDR2 YSYEKL. This CDR3 has 13 amino acids. The V and J ends lost 4 bases and 4 bases respectively, with 9 bases between them.

This clonotype was seen more than once but under ten times. J is TRBJ2-3 and V is TRBV18; no clear D. Germline V lookup: CDR1 KGHSH, CDR2 LQKENI. V lost 4 bases and J lost 2, with 13 bases in between. The CDR3 totals 15 residues. The CDR3 reads CASSQWNRNTDTQYF. The CDR3 DNA is TGTGCCAGCTCACAATGGAACAGAAACACAGATACGCAGTATTTT.

The rearrangement uses TRBV10-3 and TRBJ1-3; a possible D gene is TRBD1 (5 bases). Germline V CDR1 and CDR2: ENHRY, SYGVKD. This CDR3 contains 13 residues. The V end lost 9 bases, the J end lost 0 bases, and 9 bases lay between the germline ends. The CDR3 loop is CAMSTVSGNTIYF. CDR3 in DNA: TGTGCCATGTCGACAGTCTCTGGAAACACCATATATTTT.

The V gene is TRBV29-1, the J gene TRBJ1-4; weak D call: TRBD1 (5 bases). Trimming removed 4 bases at V and 0 bases at J, with 9 bases between. The CDR3 loop spans 14 amino acids. Germline CDR1 and CDR2: SQVTM and ANQGSEA. This CDR3 reads CSVVQDATNEKLFF. CDR3 in DNA: TGCAGCGTTGTACAGGACGCAACTAATGAAAAACTGTTTTTT.

The CDR3 bases are TGTGCCAGCACGGGGGCCACACTCTACGAGCAGTACTTC. Protein product: CASTGATLYEQYF. The chain is built from TRBV6-1 and TRBJ2-7; D is perhaps TRBD1 or TRBD2 (6 bases each). Deletions cut 7 bases from V and 3 bases from J, with 13 bases between. Germline CDR1 MNHNS, CDR2 SASEGT. This CDR3 has 13 amino acids.

This clonotype was counted between two and nine times. The chain links TRBV12-3 or TRBV12-4 to TRBJ2-3; tentatively, D is TRBD1 (6 bases). Deletions cut 0 bases from V and 12 bases from J, with 10 bases between. The CDR3 consists of 12 residues. CDR3 DNA sequence: TGTGCCAGCAGTTTAGCACAGGGTCCCCAGTATTTT. Translation gives CASSLAQGPQYF.

This sequence joins TRBV10-3 and TRBJ1-2; D ambiguous. CDR1 ENHRY and CDR2 SYGVKD come from the germline V gene. V was shortened by 0 bases and J by 2 bases, with 7 bases between the two germline ends. The CDR3 contains 14 residues. For the CDR3, the DNA is TGTGCCATCAGTGAGTCGTCGGCCAACTATGGCTACACCTTC. It is translated as CAISESSANYGYTF.

In this sample, this clonotype turned up a few times. The chain couples TRBV6-2 or TRBV6-3 to TRBJ1-1; 7 bases align to TRBD1. This CDR3 is built from 14 residues. CDR1 and CDR2 from the germline V gene are MNHEY and SVGEGT. J was trimmed by 5 bases and V by 4 bases; bases with no gene match: 7. DNA of the CDR3: TGTGCCAGCAGTTTGACAGGGCCAAGAACTGAAGCTTTCTTT. Translation: CASSLTGPRTEAFF.

This clonotype has just a few counts. The chain employs TRBV5-6 and TRBJ1-5; D unresolved. The CDR3 has 14 residues. In germline, CDR1 is SGHDT, CDR2 YYEEEE. V gave up 7 bases and J gave up 0 bases, with 11 bases separating them. This CDR3 reads CASRQINSNQPQHF. CDR3 nucleotides: TGTGCCAGCCGACAAATCAATAGCAATCAGCCCCAGCATTTT.

The rearrangement joins TRBV10-3 to TRBJ1-1, with 7 nucleotides matching TRBD1. V lost 6 bases, J lost 5 bases, and 9 bases stayed unmatched. Germline CDR1 and CDR2: ENHRY and SYGVKD. The CDR3 is 14 amino acids. Here the CDR3 DNA reads TGTGCCATCAGGCCAGAGGGGGCCGGGACTGAAGCTTTCTTT. Its protein product is CAIRPEGAGTEAFF.

This chain connects TRBV9 to TRBJ1-6; D gene uncertain. The CDR3 runs to 14 residues. V lost 2 bases and J lost 4, with 7 bases in between. Germline CDR1 and CDR2: SGDLS and YYNGEE. The CDR3 region has the DNA TGTGCCAGCAGCGTCGAACAGTATAATTCACCCCTCCACTTT. Protein: CASSVEQYNSPLHF.

The rearrangement uses TRBV20-1 and TRBJ2-1; D remains unclear. This CDR3 spans 14 amino acids. Looked up from germline, CDR1 is DFQATT and CDR2 is SNEGSKA (reference sequence). Trimming pared 3 bases from V and 0 bases from J, leaving 9 bases between. CDR3 DNA: TGCAGTGCTAGGCAGGTTCCCTCCTACAATGAGCAGTTCTTC. Residues: CSARQVPSYNEQFF.

This clonotype has only a few counts. J is TRBJ1-5 and V is TRBV28; D might be TRBD1 (5 bases). Germline CDR1 reads MDHEN; CDR2 reads SYDVKM. V shed 4 bases and J shed 2 bases, with 15 bases lying between them. The CDR3 is 16 residues long. The CDR3: CASSSGGFGRNQPQHF. For the CDR3, the DNA is TGTGCCAGCAGTTCCGGGGGGTTTGGGCGCAATCAGCCCCAGCATTTT.

This sequence joins TRBV7-2 and TRBJ1-1; D is ambiguous. Germline V lookup: CDR1 SGHTA, CDR2 FQGNSA. V was shortened by 5 bases and J by 11 bases, with 18 bases between the two germline ends. This CDR3 is built from 13 residues. CDR3 region: CASSLGSAGEAFF. CDR3 DNA sequence: TGTGCCAGCAGCCTAGGAAGTGCAGGAGAGGCTTTCTTT.

The chain joins TRBV12-3 or TRBV12-4 to TRBJ2-7, with 7 bases aligning to TRBD2. After removal of 3 bases from V and 2 bases from J, the junction contained 13 bases not matched to a gene. There are 17 residues in the CDR3. The CDR3 reads CASSFTPLRGGTYEQYF. CDR3 DNA: TGTGCCAGCAGTTTTACCCCCTTGAGGGGAGGGACCTACGAGCAGTACTTC.

The chain recombines TRBV28 with TRBJ1-4; 7 bases match TRBD1. V was pared by 4 bases and J by 4 bases, with 3 bases of the junction left unmatched. Looked up from germline, CDR1 is MDHEN and CDR2 is SYDVKM. The CDR3 length is 14 residues. CDR3 in DNA: TGTGCCAGCAGTTACGCAGGGGGTAATGAAAAACTGTTTTTT. Amino acid sequence: CASSYAGGNEKLFF. Combining the CDR3 with reference TRBV28 and TRBJ1-4 gives the whole variable domain DVKVTQSSRYLVKRTGEKVFLECVQDMDHENMFWYRQDPGLGLRLIYFSYDVKMKEKGDIPEGYSVSREKKERFSLILESASTNQTSMYLCASSYAGGNEKLFFGSGTQLSVL.

This clonotype appeared a few times. Written as DNA, the CDR3 is TGCGCCAGCAGCCAAGCAATTAGCGGGAACTACGAGCAGTACTTC. It codes for CASSQAISGNYEQYF. This rearrangement joins TRBV4-1 to TRBJ2-7; TRBD2 agrees at 8 bases. The CDR3 has 15 residues. V trimming: 1 base; J trimming: 3 bases; junction bases outside the gene matches: 5. CDR1 is MGHRA and CDR2 is YSYEKL in the germline V gene.

The chain couples TRBV19 to TRBJ1-5, with D perhaps TRBD1 (5 bases). The CDR3 is 14 residues long. Germline CDR1 reads LNHDA; CDR2 reads SQIVND (reference sequence). V lost 5 bases and J lost 3, with 11 bases in between. The CDR3 region has the DNA TGTGCCAGTAGTGATACAGGTTACAATCAGCCCCAGCATTTT. Amino acid sequence: CASSDTGYNQPQHF.